Below are 25 T cell receptor beta chains sequenced from a single sample in a study of neoadjuvant anti-PD-1 for oral cavity cancer. Libraries were prepared by immunoSEQ multiplex PCR; TCRdb keeps only in-frame clonotypes and omits some of them. The sample includes 73,000 or so clones, approximately 81% of them seen just once. As for time point: after neoadjuvant nivolumab, at surgical resection. The starting material was PBMCs, obtained after nivolumab (anti-PD-1) treatment. The origin of the receptors is a person between 40 and 85 years old with oral cavity squamous cell carcinoma.

The chain is built from TRBV6-5 and TRBJ2-3, with 9 positions matching TRBD1. CDR3 length equals 14 residues. Germline V lookup: CDR1 MNHEY, CDR2 SVGAGI. V dropped 6 bases and J dropped 3; count of bases not matched to a gene: 4. The CDR3 DNA reads TGTGCCAGCAGCCTTGGGACAGGGACAGATACGCAGTATTTT. It yields the protein CASSLGTGTDTQYF.

The rearrangement joins TRBV29-1 to TRBJ2-7; D is possibly TRBD1 or TRBD2 (6 bases each). CDR1 is SQVTM and CDR2 is ANQGSEA in the germline V gene. CDR3 length equals 15 residues. V was cut by 4 bases and J by 4 bases, with 20 bases left in between. The CDR3 is CSVVGSRDTAYEQYF. CDR3 DNA sequence: TGCAGCGTTGTGGGCTCGCGGGACACCGCGTACGAGCAGTACTTC.

The CDR3 here is CASSSLTSGQADTQYF. The CDR3 DNA follows: TGCGCCAGCAGCAGCCTGACTAGCGGACAGGCAGATACGCAGTATTTT. J is TRBJ2-3 and V is TRBV5-1; 9 bases are shared with TRBD2. The V gene's germline CDR1 is SGHRS and CDR2 YFSETQ. The ends lost 4 bases at V and 4 bases at J; junction bases unmatched: 10. The CDR3 runs to 16 residues.

The V call is TRBV5-1, the J call TRBJ2-6, with D hard to call. Deletions cut 4 bases from V and 0 bases from J, with 17 bases between. The CDR3 totals 18 residues. CDR1 is SGHRS and CDR2 is YFSETQ in the germline V gene. This CDR3 reads CASSLLAPPHSGANVLTF. The CDR3 DNA sequence: TGCGCCAGCAGCCTACTGGCACCCCCACACTCTGGGGCCAACGTCCTGACTTTC.

The chain couples TRBV5-1 to TRBJ2-1, with D tentatively TRBD1 (6 bases). Per germline, CDR1 SGHRS and CDR2 YFSETQ. This CDR3 region has 15 residues. V was shortened by 4 bases and J by 1 base, with 12 bases between the two germline ends. The CDR3 sequence: CASSRMTGSYNEQFF. CDR3 nucleotide sequence: TGCGCCAGCAGCCGAATGACAGGTTCCTACAATGAGCAGTTCTTC. Complete variable domain (other parts from reference TRBV5-1 and TRBJ2-1): KAGVTQTPRYLIKTRGQQVTLSCSPISGHRSVSWYQQTPGQGLQFLFEYFSETQRNKGNFPGRFSGRQFSNSRSEMNVSTLELGDSALYLCASSRMTGSYNEQFFGPGTRLTVL.

This chain connects TRBV7-2 to TRBJ2-3; D is uncertain. The CDR3 covers 15 residues. V lost 3 bases and J 5 bases, leaving 15 bases between the germline ends. The germline V gene has CDR1 SGHTA and CDR2 FQGNSA. CDR3 in amino acids: CASSFSVSGGDTQYF. CDR3 DNA: TGTGCCAGCAGCTTTTCCGTCTCGGGTGGAGATACGCAGTATTTT.

The table lists this clone with a count of one. V is TRBV2 and J is TRBJ2-7; no reliable D call. This CDR3 comprises 14 residues. The V end lost 5 bases, the J end lost 0 bases, and 11 bases lay between the germline ends. Germline loops: CDR1 SNHLY, CDR2 FYNNEI. The CDR3 reads CASSTQQVSYEQYF. CDR3 in DNA: TGTGCCAGCAGTACCCAGCAGGTCTCCTACGAGCAGTACTTC.

Only one count was recorded for this clone. The chain uses TRBV11-3 and TRBJ2-7, with 7 bases matching TRBD1. Germline CDR1 is SGHNT and CDR2 is YENEEA. This CDR3 contains 15 residues. The trim removed 4 bases at V and 2 bases at J, leaving 8 bases unmatched. The CDR3 region is CASSSGTEDTYEQYF. Here the CDR3 DNA reads TGTGCCAGCAGCTCCGGGACAGAAGATACCTACGAGCAGTACTTC.

The chain couples TRBV28 to TRBJ1-1, with 10 bases lining up with TRBD1. Germline V lookup: CDR1 MDHEN, CDR2 SYDVKM. Trimming cost V 5 bases and J 2 bases; bases outside gene matches: 5. The CDR3 covers 15 residues. The CDR3 is CASSETGGLNTEAFF. The DNA of the CDR3 is TGTGCCAGCAGTGAGACAGGGGGCCTTAACACTGAAGCTTTCTTT.

The chain couples TRBV10-3 to TRBJ2-2, with a tentative D call TRBD1 (6 bases). Germline V gene lookup returns CDR1 ENHRY and CDR2 SYGVKD. CDR3 length equals 17 residues. V lost 4 bases and J lost 3, with 18 bases in between. In DNA, the CDR3 is TGTGCCATCAGTGCCCCTTTACAGGGAGTAGACACCGGGGAGCTGTTTTTT. Its protein is CAISAPLQGVDTGELFF.

This clone has just one count. V usage is TRBV6-4 and J usage is TRBJ2-6; no definite D call. Germline CDR1 and CDR2: MRHNA and SNTAGT. Trimming removed 4 bases at V and 2 bases at J, with 3 bases between. The CDR3 spans 13 residues. CDR3 sequence (DNA): TGTGCCAGCAGTGGGACTGGGGCCAACGTCCTGACTTTC. This encodes CASSGTGANVLTF.

V is TRBV2 and J is TRBJ2-7; tentative D call: TRBD2 (5 bases). Trimming pared 11 bases from V and 1 base from J, leaving 15 bases between. Germline V gives CDR1 SNHLY, CDR2 FYNNEI. CDR3 length: 13 amino acids. CDR3 coding DNA: TGTGCCGGGAGACAAGATGGATCCTACGAGCAGTACTTC. It yields the protein CAGRQDGSYEQYF.

The chain combines TRBV27 with TRBJ1-2, with D unresolved. The CDR3 has 13 amino acids. Germline V CDR1 and CDR2: MNHEY, SMNVEV (reference sequence). The ends were cut back, 6 bases at V and 2 bases at J, with 10 bases in the middle. Here the CDR3 DNA reads TGTGCCAGCAGAGGCCAGGCGAACTATGGCTACACCTTC. It encodes CASRGQANYGYTF.

The V call is TRBV21-1, the J call TRBJ2-7; no check of the table's D call, TRBD2, against the DNA was made. TRBV21-1 is noted as a pseudogene. This CDR3 contains 18 residues. CDR3 DNA sequence: TGTGCCAGCAGCAAGAGGGGACTAGCGGGAGGTGAAACCTACGAGCAGTACTTC. Protein sequence: CASSKRGLAGGETYEQYF.

The genes are TRBV9 and TRBJ1-2; D is unresolved. Per the germline V gene, CDR1 is SGDLS and CDR2 is YYNGEE. With 0 bases removed from V and 8 bases from J, the gap between germline ends came to 20 bases. The CDR3 has 16 amino acids. In DNA form, the CDR3 reads TGTGCCAGCAGCGTAGCTACGGGCACGACTCACGAGGGCTACACCTTC. Its protein is CASSVATGTTHEGYTF.

The CDR3 sequence: CASRTGFNYGYTF. CDR3 DNA: TGTGCCTCGAGGACCGGATTCAACTATGGCTACACCTTC. The chain is built from TRBV19 and TRBJ1-2; D is uncertain. V dropped 11 bases and J dropped 2 bases, with 15 bases sitting between them. Germline-derived CDR1 and CDR2 are LNHDA and SQIVND (reference sequence). The CDR3 has 13 residues.

The rearrangement links TRBV19 to TRBJ2-3, with a weak D call TRBD1 (8 bases). V gave up 7 bases and J gave up 0 bases, with 14 bases separating them. CDR1 LNHDA and CDR2 SQIVND come from the germline V gene (reference sequence). The CDR3 extends over 15 amino acids. This CDR3 reads CASNPQGGSTDTQYF. For the CDR3, the DNA is TGTGCCAGTAATCCACAGGGGGGGAGCACAGATACGCAGTATTTT. The full variable domain, in which reference TRBV19 and TRBJ2-3 provide the parts outside the CDR3, is DGGITQSPKYLFRKEGQNVTLSCEQNLNHDAMYWYRQDPGQGLRLIYYSQIVNDFQKGDIAEGYSVSREKKESFPLTVTSAQKNPTAFYLCASNPQGGSTDTQYFGPGTRLTVL.

V and J are TRBV9 and TRBJ1-4, with D uncertain. Between the trimmed V and J ends, which lost 3 bases and 3 bases, there was a span of 9 bases. Germline V CDR1 and CDR2: SGDLS, YYNGEE. The length of the CDR3 is 14 residues. In DNA, the CDR3 is TGTGCCAGCAGCGCCCGGGAACCTAATGAAAAACTGTTTTTT. It codes for CASSAREPNEKLFF.

CDR3 bases: TGTGCCACCAGCGACGGACAGCCCTTGAATCAGCCCCAGCATTTT. Amino acid sequence: CATSDGQPLNQPQHF. The J gene is TRBJ1-5, the V gene TRBV15, with D tentatively TRBD1 (6 bases). The CDR3 runs 15 residues. The V gene's germline CDR1 is LNHNV and CDR2 YYDKDF (reference sequence). V dropped 5 bases and J dropped 4 bases, with 15 bases sitting between them.

The chain couples TRBV5-4 to TRBJ2-6; D remains ambiguous. The germline gives CDR1 SGHNT, CDR2 YYREEE (reference sequence). The CDR3 covers 14 residues. V gave up 3 bases and J gave up 4 bases, with 8 bases separating them. The CDR3 spells CASSYLGGANVLTF. The CDR3 DNA sequence: TGTGCCAGCAGCTATTTGGGGGGGGCCAACGTCCTGACTTTC.

The chain uses TRBV7-3 and TRBJ2-1; 9 bases line up with TRBD1. Germline CDR1 is SGHTA and CDR2 is FQGTGA. The CDR3 length is 14 residues. The V gene end was trimmed by 5 bases and the J gene end by 5 bases; junction bases not matched to a gene: 4. Here the CDR3 reads CASSRDRDNNEQFF. The CDR3 nucleotides read TGTGCCAGCAGCCGGGACAGGGACAACAATGAGCAGTTCTTC.

The J gene is TRBJ2-3, the V gene TRBV7-8, with 10 bases aligning to TRBD2. The CDR3 loop spans 18 amino acids. V shed 2 bases, J shed 2 bases, and the junction held 10 bases outside the gene matches. Germline CDR1 and CDR2: SGHVS and FQNEAQ. The CDR3 region is CASSLRLAGVRYTDTQYF. The CDR3 DNA reads as TGTGCCAGCAGCTTACGGCTAGCGGGAGTCCGGTACACAGATACGCAGTATTTT.

The V call is TRBV6-5, the J call TRBJ1-1; the D gene is possibly TRBD1 (6 bases). Germline CDR1 is MNHEY and CDR2 is SVGAGI. V lost 5 bases to trimming and J lost 4 bases, with 11 bases between them. The CDR3 loop spans 13 amino acids. The CDR3 is CASSTGLVTEAFF. CDR3 nucleotides: TGTGCCAGCAGTACAGGGTTGGTCACTGAAGCTTTCTTT.

This rearrangement joins TRBV6-1 to TRBJ2-1, with unresolved D. CDR1 MNHNS and CDR2 SASEGT come from the germline V gene. Trimming removed 0 bases at V and 11 bases at J, with 8 bases between. The CDR3 extends over 12 amino acids. The CDR3 protein is CASSEAQVKQFF. The CDR3 DNA reads as TGTGCCAGCAGTGAAGCGCAGGTAAAGCAGTTCTTC.

The V call is TRBV10-3, the J call TRBJ2-7; 9 bases are a match to TRBD1. After removal of 0 bases from V and 3 bases from J, the junction contained 3 bases not matched to a gene. The CDR3 loop spans 15 amino acids. The germline gives CDR1 ENHRY, CDR2 SYGVKD. CDR3 in amino acids: CAISESLGQGYEQYF. DNA for the CDR3: TGTGCCATCAGTGAGTCTCTGGGACAGGGCTACGAGCAGTACTTC.